This T cell receptor (beta chain) was captured by sequencing in a study of T-cell reconstitution after alpha-beta-depleted transplantation in children. Study-level points and caveats: Roughly two months post-transplant, alpha-beta T cells reportedly originated from several hundred graft clones that had expanded. A year had passed since transplant, and T-cell counts and diversity by then came mostly from newly produced T cells.

The CDR3 sequence is 16 residues long. Trimming removed 2 bases from V and 3 bases from J; junction bases left unmatched: 5. Unique molecular identifiers were built into the TCRbeta library. Each CDR3 protein gets one entry after TCRdb re-called the PCR reads with MiXCR. The table records approximately 16,000 distinct CDR3 sequences, around 4.9% of them present only once. This clonotype was counted ten times or more. What it binds is unknown. The input for sequencing was PBMCs, taken before TCRalphabeta/CD19-depleted stem cell transplant. The clonotype comes from a boy younger than 18 with acute lymphoblastic leukemia, due to receive a stem cell transplant. This rearrangement joins TRBV12-3 or TRBV12-4 to TRBJ2-1, with 9 bases fitting TRBD2. CDR3 in DNA: TGTGCCAGCAGTTTAATCTCTAGCGGGAACTACAATGAGCAGTTCTTC. Residues: CASSLISSGNYNEQFF.